These 3 T cell receptor beta chains came from one sample sequenced in a study of T cell responses to AZD1222 COVID-19 vaccine (dated by TCRdb to the early 2020s). In the paper's terms, the time point label means: baseline before first vaccination. The library was built by means of the immunoSEQ multiplex PCR assay. TCRdb took this table from immuneACCESS and kept in-frame rearrangements with V and J called. Such tables lack part of the clones; where checked against another copy, unresolved V genes explain under half of the gap, and the rest is unexplained. The sample records under 130,000 clones, around 94% of which are singletons. The ten largest clones add up to more than 2% of the sample. The specimen comprised peripheral blood, sampled on day 0 of AZD1222 vaccination. The receptors originated from an adult in good health.

The chain joins TRBV13 to TRBJ1-4; the D is unclear. From germline, CDR1 is PRHDT and CDR2 FYEKMQ (reference sequence). With 0 bases removed from V and 3 bases from J, the gap between germline ends came to 11 bases. This CDR3 contains 16 residues. The CDR3 DNA follows: TGTGCCAGCAGCTTAGGCCCCCGGTCATCTAATGAAAAACTGTTTTTT. Residues: CASSLGPRSSNEKLFF. Filled out from reference TRBV13 and TRBJ1-4, the complete variable domain reads AAGVIQSPRHLIKEKRETATLKCYPIPRHDTVYWYQQGPGQDPQFLISFYEKMQSDKGSIPDRFSAQQFSDYHSELNMSSLELGDSALYFCASSLGPRSSNEKLFFGSGTQLSVL.

Details on this clone: The identical CDR3 is also encoded by other nucleotide sequences in the sample. The V and J genes are TRBV18 and TRBJ1-2; TRBD1 matches at 9 bases. Trimming removed 3 bases from V and 6 bases from J; junction bases left unmatched: 2. Germline V gives CDR1 KGHSH, CDR2 LQKENI. The CDR3 totals 13 residues. The chain's CDR3 is CASSPTGGDGYTF. As DNA, the CDR3 is TGTGCCAGCTCACCTACAGGGGGCGATGGCTACACCTTC.

The chain is built from TRBV19 and TRBJ1-5, with a possible D match to TRBD1 (6 bases). The V and J ends lost 5 bases and 0 bases respectively, with 26 bases between them. Germline V gene sequence: CDR1 LNHDA, CDR2 SQIVND (reference sequence). The CDR3 loop spans 20 amino acids. The CDR3 loop is CASSSHPGTKIGYSNQPQHF. CDR3 DNA sequence: TGTGCCAGTAGTTCACACCCCGGGACAAAGATAGGTTATAGCAATCAGCCCCAGCATTTT.